This T cell receptor beta chain appears in the sequencing data of a study of cytomegalovirus exposure and HLA in healthy donors. Findings of the study overall: The authors enumerated over 150 TCR beta chains as linked to cytomegalovirus. Later, an analysis found that common viral pathogens appeared to be linked with several of the most significant clusters. Earlier analysis yielded a pattern in which most TCR beta V segments were productive about 90% or about 30% of the time.

Turning to this clone: Antigen specificity is unknown.

The PCR contained 60 Vbeta and 13 Jbeta primers. Generated by immunoSEQ multiplex PCR, the TCRdb table keeps only in-frame clones and is missing some. The sample has 150,000 to 200,000 clones; around four fifths are singletons. CDR1 is LNHNV, CDR2 YYDKDF, per germline (reference sequence). The CDR3 loop spans 14 amino acids. V lost 6 bases and J lost 5, with 16 bases in between. The material sequenced was PBMCs. The TCR originated in a man aged 18 to 30 in good health and CMV-seronegative. This sequence joins TRBV15 and TRBJ2-5; possibly TRBD1 for D (6 bases). In DNA form, the CDR3 reads TGTGCCACCAGTGTTTACAGGGACGACGAGACCCAGTACTTC. The encoded protein is CATSVYRDDETQYF.